Listed below are T cell receptor beta chains from one sample, sequenced in a study of blood T cell repertoires in COVID-19. The assay was immunoSEQ multiplex PCR, and TCRdb's table has in-frame clones only and misses some. The table includes fewer than 350,000 clones, roughly 85% detected once. Sequenced material: PBMCs or T cells enriched from blood (not recorded which). The receptors stem from a woman aged 40 to 50 with acute COVID-19. CDR3s include the opening cysteine and the closing phenylalanine or tryptophan. Each record gives: CDR3 DNA, CDR3 protein, V gene, CDR3 length, D gene, J gene, clone size. A D gene is named only where the DNA matches it firmly. The size entry is marked missing in some rows and otherwise reads once, few, many or a size class.

DNA: TGCGCCAGCAGCCCGGGGGGTCTGGGGAATTCACCCCTCCACTTT; CDR3: CASSPGGLGNSPLHF; V: TRBV5-1; length: 15; D: NA; J: TRBJ1-6; size: NA
DNA: TGTGCCAGAAGCGTACGACTAGCGGAAAGAAACACAGATACGCAGTATTTT; CDR3: CARSVRLAERNTDTQYF; V: TRBV5-3; length: 17; D: TRBD2; J: TRBJ2-3; size: NA
DNA: TGTGCCAGCTCAGGACTAGCGGGAAACTACGAGCAGTACTTC; CDR3: CASSGLAGNYEQYF; V: TRBV28; length: 14; D: TRBD2; J: TRBJ2-7; size: NA
DNA: TGTGCTAGTGGTTTGGCGACAGGGGCCCGGGGAAACACCATATATTTT; CDR3: CASGLATGARGNTIYF; V: TRBV12-5; length: 16; D: TRBD1; J: TRBJ1-3; size: few
DNA: TGTGCCAGTACAATACAGGGGATGAACTACGAGCAGTACTTC; CDR3: CASTIQGMNYEQYF; V: TRBV28; length: 14; D: TRBD1; J: TRBJ2-7; size: NA
DNA: TGTGCCAGCAGTTACAATAGCGGGAGGCTCCCCCCCTCATCAGATACGCAGTATTTT; CDR3: CASSYNSGRLPPSSDTQYF; V: TRBV6-2/TRBV6-3; length: 19; D: TRBD2; J: TRBJ2-3; size: NA
DNA: TGTGCCAGCAGCGTAGGCTACTTTACGGCAGATACGCAGTATTTT; CDR3: CASSVGYFTADTQYF; V: TRBV9; length: 15; D: NA; J: TRBJ2-3; size: NA
DNA: TGTGCCAGCAGCTTATCCCAGGGGCGCACTGAAGCTTTCTTT; CDR3: CASSLSQGRTEAFF; V: TRBV7-2; length: 14; D: NA; J: TRBJ1-1; size: NA
DNA: TGTGCCAGCAGTGGCAGACCCCCGGGGGATCAGCCCCAGCATTTT; CDR3: CASSGRPPGDQPQHF; V: TRBV6-2/TRBV6-3; length: 15; D: NA; J: TRBJ1-5; size: once
DNA: TGCACCAGCGGCGTGGTAAGCGGGCTGAACAATGAGCAGTTCTTC; CDR3: CTSGVVSGLNNEQFF; V: TRBV1; length: 15; D: NA; J: TRBJ2-1; size: NA
DNA: TGTGCCAGCTCACCACTACTAGCGGGGAGCAATGAGCAGTTCTTC; CDR3: CASSPLLAGSNEQFF; V: TRBV18; length: 15; D: TRBD2; J: TRBJ2-1; size: NA
DNA: TGTGCCAGCAGCTTATCCGACAGGGTGGGACTGTTTAGCAATCAGCCCCAGCATTTT; CDR3: CASSLSDRVGLFSNQPQHF; V: TRBV7-2; length: 19; D: TRBD1; J: TRBJ1-5; size: once
DNA: TGCGCCAGCAGCCAAGATACTTCACTGAACACTGAAGCTTTCTTT; CDR3: CASSQDTSLNTEAFF; V: TRBV4-3; length: 15; D: NA; J: TRBJ1-1; size: NA
DNA: TGTGCCAGCAGCTTGATCAGGGGTTATTCACCCCTCCACTTT; CDR3: CASSLIRGYSPLHF; V: TRBV7-2; length: 14; D: NA; J: TRBJ1-6; size: NA
DNA: TGTGCCAGCAGCTTAGGCGGCAGGGGAGCTAACTATGGCTACACCTTC; CDR3: CASSLGGRGANYGYTF; V: TRBV7-9; length: 16; D: NA; J: TRBJ1-2; size: NA
DNA: TGTGCCAGCAGCCAAGATACGGGGACAGTACTGGACTCACCCCTCCACTTT; CDR3: CASSQDTGTVLDSPLHF; V: TRBV4-2; length: 17; D: TRBD1; J: TRBJ1-6; size: NA
DNA: TGTGCCAGCAGCAAACGAACTCCGGGACAAGCTGGAAACACCATATATTTT; CDR3: CASSKRTPGQAGNTIYF; V: TRBV21-1; length: 17; D: NA; J: TRBJ1-3; size: NA
DNA: TGTGCCACCAGCAGAGACCGGAGGTCAGATAGCAATCAGCCCCAGCATTTT; CDR3: CATSRDRRSDSNQPQHF; V: TRBV15; length: 17; D: NA; J: TRBJ1-5; size: once
DNA: TGCGCCAGCACCTTGGGGACAGGGGGCTACGAGCAGTACTTC; CDR3: CASTLGTGGYEQYF; V: TRBV5-1; length: 14; D: TRBD1; J: TRBJ2-7; size: NA
DNA: TGTGCCAGCAGTGGGGCTAGGGGGAAGAGCTCTGGGGCCAACGTCCTGACTTTC; CDR3: CASSGARGKSSGANVLTF; V: TRBV2; length: 18; D: NA; J: TRBJ2-6; size: NA
DNA: TGTGCCAGCAGCGCATCTAGCATCCGGTACAATGAGCAGTTCTTC; CDR3: CASSASSIRYNEQFF; V: TRBV9; length: 15; D: NA; J: TRBJ2-1; size: once
DNA: TGTGCCAGCAGGGCCCTCTCTGGAAACACCATATATTTT; CDR3: CASRALSGNTIYF; V: TRBV12-3/TRBV12-4; length: 13; D: NA; J: TRBJ1-3; size: NA
DNA: TGTGCCAGCAGTTATTCCCCACTGACTAGCGGGTCTAGAGATACGCAGTATTTT; CDR3: CASSYSPLTSGSRDTQYF; V: TRBV6-2/TRBV6-3; length: 18; D: TRBD2; J: TRBJ2-3; size: few
DNA: TGTGCTAGTGGTTTTCCAGGGAACAATGAGCAGTTCTTC; CDR3: CASGFPGNNEQFF; V: TRBV12-5; length: 13; D: NA; J: TRBJ2-1; size: few
DNA: TGTGCCAGCAGCCATTCGCCGGGACAGGGGCAAGGCTACACCTTC; CDR3: CASSHSPGQGQGYTF; V: TRBV3-1/TRBV3-2; length: 15; D: TRBD1; J: TRBJ1-2; size: once
DNA: TGTGCCAGCAGCGTAGACCCGGGGGTGGGGTTCTATAGTGAGACCCAGTACTTC; CDR3: CASSVDPGVGFYSETQYF; V: TRBV9; length: 18; D: NA; J: TRBJ2-5; size: NA
DNA: TGTGCCAGCAGCCAATCACTAGCGGTAGAGACCCAGTACTTC; CDR3: CASSQSLAVETQYF; V: TRBV3-1/TRBV3-2; length: 14; D: TRBD2; J: TRBJ2-5; size: NA
DNA: TGTGCCAGCAGCTTACAGGAGGGGGCCTATGGCTACACCTTC; CDR3: CASSLQEGAYGYTF; V: TRBV11-1; length: 14; D: TRBD1; J: TRBJ1-2; size: NA
DNA: TGTGCCAGCAGTTCGGAGGAGAGCATAGCCAAAAACATTCAGTACTTC; CDR3: CASSSEESIAKNIQYF; V: TRBV6-5; length: 16; D: NA; J: TRBJ2-4; size: NA
DNA: TGTGCCAGCAGTTACTCTGGACAGGGGATTAACTATGGCTACACCTTC; CDR3: CASSYSGQGINYGYTF; V: TRBV6-5; length: 16; D: TRBD1; J: TRBJ1-2; size: NA
DNA: TGTGCCAGCTCACCTCGACAGGCCACAGATACGCAGTATTTT; CDR3: CASSPRQATDTQYF; V: TRBV18; length: 14; D: NA; J: TRBJ2-3; size: NA
DNA: TGTGCCAGCAGTGACAGGGCCGGGAACACTGAAGCTTTCTTT; CDR3: CASSDRAGNTEAFF; V: TRBV2; length: 14; D: NA; J: TRBJ1-1; size: NA
DNA: TGTGCCAGCATGGCTAGCGGATACTACAATGAGCAGTTCTTC; CDR3: CASMASGYYNEQFF; V: TRBV27; length: 14; D: TRBD2; J: TRBJ2-1; size: NA
DNA: TGTGCCAGCAGCTTCGGAAGGGGTGCCGGCTCTGGAAACACCATATATTTT; CDR3: CASSFGRGAGSGNTIYF; V: TRBV5-5; length: 17; D: NA; J: TRBJ1-3; size: NA
DNA: TGCGCCAGCAGCTTGTCTGGGACACGACCCAACTATGGCTACACCTTC; CDR3: CASSLSGTRPNYGYTF; V: TRBV5-1; length: 16; D: NA; J: TRBJ1-2; size: NA
DNA: TGTGCTAGTGGTTCAGCGGTTTTCGCCTACAATGAGCAGTTCTTC; CDR3: CASGSAVFAYNEQFF; V: TRBV12-5; length: 15; D: NA; J: TRBJ2-1; size: NA
DNA: TGTGCCAGCATGGGGACTAGCGGGGGCGCGGTGTGGGAGCAGTACTTC; CDR3: CASMGTSGGAVWEQYF; V: TRBV28; length: 16; D: TRBD2; J: TRBJ2-7; size: few
DNA: TGTGCCAGCAGTGATTCCGTCTACAATGAGCAGTTCTTC; CDR3: CASSDSVYNEQFF; V: TRBV2; length: 13; D: NA; J: TRBJ2-1; size: NA
DNA: TGCAGTGCTAGTCAGGGATCGAGCACTGAAGCTTTCTTT; CDR3: CSASQGSSTEAFF; V: TRBV20-1; length: 13; D: NA; J: TRBJ1-1; size: NA
DNA: TGCAGTGCTAGTAGCGGGGGCCTGAACACCGGGGAGCTGTTTTTT; CDR3: CSASSGGLNTGELFF; V: TRBV20-1; length: 15; D: TRBD2; J: TRBJ2-2; size: few
DNA: TGCGCCAGCAGTCAATCGGGGGGTAGCGGCACAGATACGCAGTATTTT; CDR3: CASSQSGGSGTDTQYF; V: TRBV23-1; length: 16; D: NA; J: TRBJ2-3; size: NA
DNA: TGTGCCAGCAGTGAAAGCGGGGTGCGCACAGATACGCAGTATTTT; CDR3: CASSESGVRTDTQYF; V: TRBV25-1; length: 15; D: TRBD2; J: TRBJ2-3; size: NA
DNA: TGTGCCAGCAGCTTCTTTCTAACCACAGATACGCAGTATTTT; CDR3: CASSFFLTTDTQYF; V: TRBV7-9; length: 14; D: NA; J: TRBJ2-3; size: NA
DNA: TGTGCCAGCAGCCCCTGGACAAGTGAAGCTTTCTTT; CDR3: CASSPWTSEAFF; V: TRBV7-2; length: 12; D: NA; J: TRBJ1-1; size: few
DNA: TGTGCCAGCCGCCCGCGGTTGGGGGCTGAAAAACTGTTTTTT; CDR3: CASRPRLGAEKLFF; V: TRBV27; length: 14; D: NA; J: TRBJ1-4; size: NA
DNA: TGTGCCAGCAGCTTGTATCACATTTACACTGAAGCTTTCTTT; CDR3: CASSLYHIYTEAFF; V: TRBV5-8; length: 14; D: NA; J: TRBJ1-1; size: once
DNA: TGTGCCAGCAGCCAAGATCTGGGGACAGGGCTTGGAAAACTGTTTTTT; CDR3: CASSQDLGTGLGKLFF; V: TRBV4-2; length: 16; D: TRBD1; J: TRBJ1-4; size: once
DNA: TGTGCCAGCAGTCCATGGGACAGTTTCCGACTAGCGGGAGCGCCGGGCACCGGGGAGCTGTTTTTT; CDR3: CASSPWDSFRLAGAPGTGELFF; V: TRBV28; length: 22; D: TRBD2; J: TRBJ2-2; size: NA
DNA: TGTGCCAGCAGCCAAGTCGACAGGCAGCCATACTATGGCTACACCTTC; CDR3: CASSQVDRQPYYGYTF; V: TRBV3-1/TRBV3-2; length: 16; D: NA; J: TRBJ1-2; size: NA
DNA: TGTGCCAGCAGTTTTCCCCCTTACGGACAGGGCTCCTACGAGCAGTACTTC; CDR3: CASSFPPYGQGSYEQYF; V: TRBV28; length: 17; D: TRBD1; J: TRBJ2-7; size: NA
DNA: TGTGCCACCAGCCCGGGACATAACACCGGGGAGCTGTTTTTT; CDR3: CATSPGHNTGELFF; V: TRBV24-1; length: 14; D: NA; J: TRBJ2-2; size: NA
DNA: TGTGCCAGCAGCTTGGCTGGACAGGTGGGAACTGAAGCTTTCTTT; CDR3: CASSLAGQVGTEAFF; V: TRBV5-4; length: 15; D: TRBD1; J: TRBJ1-1; size: NA
DNA: TGTGCCAGCAGCAGGGTTAGCGGTCAGCCCCAGCATTTT; CDR3: CASSRVSGQPQHF; V: TRBV6-5; length: 13; D: NA; J: TRBJ1-5; size: NA